These 32 T cell receptor beta chains share one sample of origin, sequenced in a study of early T cells in non-severe SARS-CoV-2 infection. TCRdb recomputed calls from the 5' RACE reads with MiXCR, one row per CDR3 protein. The top ten clones hold around 1.4% of a sample with 64,000 or so distinct CDR3 sequences, around 12% of them seen once. The sequenced sample was whole blood, obtained at baseline. The receptors were gathered from an adult who was a healthcare worker with PCR-confirmed SARS-CoV-2 infection or an uninfected control (not recorded which).

This clonotype was picked up many times. J is TRBJ2-7 and V is TRBV7-2; D gene uncertain. V lost 1 base and J lost 3, with 4 bases in between. This CDR3 spans 12 amino acids. Per germline, CDR1 SGHTA and CDR2 FQGNSA. This chain's CDR3 is CASSLVGYEQYF. In nucleotides, the CDR3 is TGTGCCAGCAGCTTAGTGGGCTACGAGCAGTACTTC.

This clonotype was counted at least ten times. This CDR3 is CASSLLLQHRSDEQFF. The CDR3 DNA sequence: TGTGCCAGCAGCTTGCTTCTCCAGCATCGAAGCGATGAGCAGTTCTTC. The rearrangement uses TRBV11-2 and TRBJ2-1; D gene ambiguous. Trimming removed 3 bases at V and 8 bases at J, with 20 bases between. In germline, CDR1 is SGHAT, CDR2 FQNNGV. The CDR3 has 16 residues. Full variable domain (rest looked up from reference TRBV11-2 and TRBJ2-1): EAGVAQSPRYKIIEKRQSVAFWCNPISGHATLYWYQQILGQGPKLLIQFQNNGVVDDSQLPKDRFSAERLKGVDSTLKIQPAKLEDSAVYLCASSLLLQHRSDEQFFGPGTRLTVL.

The V gene is TRBV5-1, the J gene TRBJ2-7; the D gene is possibly TRBD1 (5 bases). Germline lookup yields CDR1 SGHRS and CDR2 YFSETQ. The CDR3 contains 14 residues. With 4 bases removed from V and 2 bases from J, the gap between germline ends came to 13 bases. DNA of the CDR3: TGCGCCAGCAGCCCCTGGACACCAGCCTACGAGCAGTACTTC. As protein: CASSPWTPAYEQYF.

This clonotype was seen a few times. This chain joins TRBV5-1 and TRBJ2-7, with D hard to call. Trimming took off 0 bases at V and 2 bases at J, with 6 bases between the two ends. CDR1 and CDR2 (germline): SGHRS, YFSETQ. CDR3 length equals 13 residues. The CDR3 DNA reads as TGCGCCAGCAGCTTGGATAGAGCCTACGAGCAGTACTTC. Translated: CASSLDRAYEQYF.

J is TRBJ2-7 and V is TRBV5-1; D might be TRBD2 (6 bases). Germline values: CDR1 SGHRS, CDR2 YFSETQ. Trimming took off 2 bases at V and 5 bases at J, with 14 bases between the two ends. The CDR3 is 14 residues long. The CDR3 loop reads CASSFPGGIHEQYF. CDR3 nucleotide sequence: TGCGCCAGCAGCTTCCCCGGAGGGATTCACGAGCAGTACTTC. Full variable domain (outside the CDR3, taken from reference TRBV5-1 and TRBJ2-7): KAGVTQTPRYLIKTRGQQVTLSCSPISGHRSVSWYQQTPGQGLQFLFEYFSETQRNKGNFPGRFSGRQFSNSRSEMNVSTLELGDSALYLCASSFPGGIHEQYFGPGTRLTVT.

This clonotype was seen repeatedly, ten times or more. The chain is built from TRBV5-4 and TRBJ2-2; maybe TRBD1 (6 bases). The CDR3 covers 16 residues. The germline V gene encodes CDR1 SGHNT and CDR2 YYREEE (reference sequence). Trimming stripped 5 bases from V and 3 bases from J, with 17 bases between. The CDR3 nucleotides read TGTGCCAGCAGAGCTGGGCCGGGACAAGACACCGGGGAGCTGTTTTTT. As protein: CASRAGPGQDTGELFF.

This clonotype was seen repeatedly, ten times or more. J is TRBJ2-7 and V is TRBV7-9, with 12 bases that match TRBD2. CDR3 size: 17 residues. Germline assignment: CDR1 SEHNR and CDR2 FQNEAQ (reference sequence). Trimming at V came to 5 bases and at J to 6 bases, leaving 14 bases not matched to a gene. CDR3 DNA sequence: TGTGCCAGCAGCCCTAGACTAGCGGGGGCGAGATCTCGCGAGCAGTACTTC. Translation: CASSPRLAGARSREQYF.

In this sample, this clonotype turned up a few times. This CDR3 reads CASRRDISGANVLTF. CDR3 bases: TGTGCCAGCAGACGCGACATCTCTGGGGCCAACGTCCTGACTTTC. The chain links TRBV7-8 to TRBJ2-6; unclear D gene. This CDR3 region has 15 residues. CDR1 is SGHVS and CDR2 is FQNEAQ in the germline V gene. With 6 bases removed from V and 0 bases from J, the gap between germline ends came to 9 bases.

This clonotype has a handful of counts. The chain couples TRBV27 to TRBJ2-7; 7 nucleotides match TRBD1. V dropped 8 bases and J dropped 3; count of bases not matched to a gene: 7. The CDR3 covers 13 residues. Germline-derived CDR1 and CDR2 are MNHEY and SMNVEV (reference sequence). Written as DNA, the CDR3 is TGTGCCAGCGGCCCCGGGACAGTCTACGAGCAGTACTTC. It is translated as CASGPGTVYEQYF.

This clonotype was seen repeatedly, ten times or more. The V call is TRBV7-9, the J call TRBJ1-1, with D possibly TRBD1 on 5 matching bases. V was shortened by 3 bases and J by 6 bases, with 8 bases between the two germline ends. CDR1 SEHNR and CDR2 FQNEAQ come from the germline V gene (reference sequence). The CDR3 has 12 amino acids. Here the CDR3 reads CASSFSGPEAFF. The DNA for the CDR3 is TGTGCCAGCAGCTTCTCAGGGCCTGAAGCTTTCTTT. Full variable domain (remainder filled in from reference TRBV7-9 and TRBJ1-1): DTGVSQNPRHKITKRGQNVTFRCDPISEHNRLYWYRQTLGQGPEFLTYFQNEAQLEKSRLLSDRFSAERPKGSFSTLEIQRTEQGDSAMYLCASSFSGPEAFFGQGTRLTVV.

This chain links TRBV29-1 with TRBJ2-3; D may match TRBD1 or TRBD2 (5 bases each). Germline CDR1 SQVTM, CDR2 ANQGSEA. V was cut by 4 bases and J by 3 bases, with 11 bases left in between. The CDR3 runs to 13 residues. The CDR3 reads CSVVWGWTDTQYF. CDR3 nucleotide sequence: TGCAGCGTTGTATGGGGGTGGACAGATACGCAGTATTTT.

The genes are TRBV4-1 and TRBJ2-3; D call uncertain. Deletions cut 4 bases from V and 2 bases from J, with 16 bases between. Germline CDR1 reads MGHRA; CDR2 reads YSYEKL. This CDR3 comprises 16 residues. The CDR3 loop is CASSPSYAVDTDTQYF. CDR3 nucleotides: TGCGCCAGCAGCCCTTCGTACGCCGTGGACACAGATACGCAGTATTTT.

This chain joins TRBV27 and TRBJ1-6; TRBD1 matches at 7 bases. In germline, CDR1 is MNHEY, CDR2 SMNVEV (reference sequence). The CDR3 loop spans 14 amino acids. Trimming cost V 2 bases and J 10 bases; bases outside gene matches: 5. CDR3 nucleotide sequence: TGTGCCAGCAGTTTACAGGGGGTGCCCTCACCCCTCCACTTT. Its translation: CASSLQGVPSPLHF.

The table lists this clonotype with a few counts. V is TRBV6-6 and J is TRBJ2-1, with a possible D match to TRBD1 (6 bases). Germline V gene sequence: CDR1 MNHNY, CDR2 SVGAGI (reference sequence). Trimming stripped 5 bases from V and 0 bases from J, with 14 bases between. This CDR3 is 16 amino acids long. This CDR3 reads CASSLSRDISYNEQFF. Here the CDR3 DNA reads TGTGCCAGCAGTCTCTCCCGGGACATCTCCTACAATGAGCAGTTCTTC.

This clonotype was found a few times. The chain is built from TRBV10-3 and TRBJ1-1, with 9 bases matching TRBD1. Trimming at V came to 7 bases and at J to 2 bases, leaving 5 bases not matched to a gene. The CDR3 runs 14 residues. Germline CDR1 reads ENHRY; CDR2 reads SYGVKD. The CDR3 DNA sequence: TGTGCCATCACTGCGGGACAGGGAAACACTGAAGCTTTCTTT. As protein: CAITAGQGNTEAFF.

As DNA, the CDR3 is TGTGCCAGCAGCTTAGAGGTTAATTCACCCCTCCACTTT. It codes for CASSLEVNSPLHF. This chain uses TRBV11-2 with TRBJ1-6; D is uncertain. V shed 0 bases and J shed 6 bases, with 3 bases lying between them. The CDR3 is 13 amino acids. In germline, CDR1 is SGHAT, CDR2 FQNNGV.

As for this clonotype: In this CDR3 the conserved last residue, phenylalanine or tryptophan, is missing, so a read error is likely. The chain carries TRBV11-2 and TRBJ2-4; D not certain. The V gene lost 5 bases and the J gene lost 0 bases, with 14 bases spanning the gap. This CDR3 spans 16 amino acids. Germline values: CDR1 SGHAT, CDR2 FQNNGV. The CDR3 nucleotides are TGTGCCAGCAGCCCACCGGGTGGGCTAGCCAAAAACATTCAGTACCTC. Amino acids: CASSPPGGLAKNIQYL.

V and J are TRBV10-1 and TRBJ2-2; no firm D call. The V and J ends lost 6 bases and 2 bases respectively, with 4 bases between them. There are 12 residues in the CDR3. Germline values: CDR1 WNHNN, CDR2 SYGVQD (reference sequence). The CDR3 region has the DNA TGCGCCAGCAGGGATAACACCGGGGAGCTGTTTTTT. This sequence encodes CASRDNTGELFF.

The chain joins TRBV18 to TRBJ1-1; D gene uncertain. Trimming removed 2 bases at V and 1 base at J, with 11 bases between. Germline V CDR1 and CDR2: KGHSH, LQKENI. CDR3 size: 15 residues. CDR3 protein: CASSPLAEPNTEAFF. CDR3 coding DNA: TGTGCCAGCTCACCATTGGCCGAACCGAACACTGAAGCTTTCTTT.

The chain carries TRBV27 and TRBJ2-1; 11 bases are a match to TRBD2. V was clipped by 2 bases and J by 7 bases; unmatched bases: 4. CDR1 and CDR2 (germline): MNHEY, SMNVEV (reference sequence). This CDR3 region has 15 residues. CDR3 region: CASSLGTSGGNEQFF. CDR3 DNA sequence: TGTGCCAGCAGTTTAGGAACTAGCGGGGGTAATGAGCAGTTCTTC.

This clonotype was observed a few times. The chain has TRBV29-1 and TRBJ2-7; D is tentatively TRBD1 or TRBD2 (6 bases each). V gave up 5 bases and J gave up 5 bases, with 19 bases separating them. CDR1 is SQVTM and CDR2 is ANQGSEA in the germline V gene. CDR3 length: 14 residues. CDR3 region: CSVPEGVNPDEQYF. In nucleotides, the CDR3 is TGCAGCGTTCCGGAGGGGGTAAACCCCGACGAGCAGTACTTC.

The chain couples TRBV7-9 to TRBJ1-3; D ambiguous. V was cut by 5 bases and J by 0 bases, with 17 bases left in between. The CDR3 has 17 amino acids. CDR1 and CDR2 (germline): SEHNR, FQNEAQ (reference sequence). In DNA form, the CDR3 reads TGTGCCAGCAGCCCGAACAACCCCTACTTCTCTGGAAACACCATATATTTT. This codes for CASSPNNPYFSGNTIYF.

This clonotype was counted between two and nine times. The chain uses TRBV27 and TRBJ2-1; perhaps TRBD2 as D (6 bases). Trimming pared 5 bases from V and 3 bases from J, leaving 14 bases between. Germline values: CDR1 MNHEY, CDR2 SMNVEV (reference sequence). The CDR3 runs to 15 residues. CDR3 bases: TGTGCCAGCAGTCCGGGAGAGGAGCTCTACAATGAGCAGTTCTTC. Translating it yields CASSPGEELYNEQFF.

The chain couples TRBV2 to TRBJ2-1; D is uncertain. The germline V gene has CDR1 SNHLY and CDR2 FYNNEI. The CDR3 extends over 12 amino acids. V lost 0 bases to trimming and J lost 9 bases, with 6 bases between them. DNA of the CDR3: TGTGCCAGCAGTGAAGCGGCGGTTGAGCAGTTCTTC. Translation gives CASSEAAVEQFF.

This chain joins TRBV20-1 and TRBJ2-1, with 8 bases matching TRBD2. The CDR3 contains 16 residues. Germline CDR1 and CDR2: DFQATT and SNEGSKA (reference sequence). V gave up 4 bases and J gave up 0 bases; unmatched junction bases: 8. This CDR3 is CSATIAGFLSYNEQFF. As DNA, the CDR3 is TGCAGTGCTACTATAGCGGGATTCCTCTCCTACAATGAGCAGTTCTTC.

The sample holds many counts of this clonotype. The V gene is TRBV28, the J gene TRBJ1-1, with 7 bases fitting TRBD1. This CDR3 has 12 residues. The J segment lost 12 bases and the V segment lost 2 bases, leaving 6 bases of the junction unmatched. The germline gives CDR1 MDHEN, CDR2 SYDVKM. CDR3 in amino acids: CASSLVDRVPFF. The CDR3 bases are TGTGCCAGCAGTTTAGTCGACAGGGTCCCTTTCTTT.

This clonotype came up a few times. The chain carries TRBV27 and TRBJ1-5; D is possibly TRBD1 (5 bases). CDR1 MNHEY and CDR2 SMNVEV come from the germline V gene (reference sequence). Trimming removed 5 bases at V and 7 bases at J, with 21 bases between. This CDR3 is built from 16 residues. CDR3 DNA sequence: TGTGCCAGCAGTGCGGGACCGAAGGGACGTCGCCAGCCCCAGCATTTT. As protein: CASSAGPKGRRQPQHF.

There are a few counts of this clonotype. This chain links TRBV6-6 with TRBJ2-1; D uncertain. Germline assignment: CDR1 MNHNY and CDR2 SVGAGI (reference sequence). V dropped 6 bases and J dropped 6 bases, with 12 bases sitting between them. The CDR3 covers 13 residues. CDR3 nucleotides: TGTGCCAGCAGCTCCGACCTTTTCAATGAGCAGTTCTTC. Protein product: CASSSDLFNEQFF.

This clonotype was counted only a few times. The chain couples TRBV28 to TRBJ2-3; 8 nucleotides match TRBD2. This CDR3 has 17 residues. V was pared by 3 bases and J by 2 bases, with 10 bases of the junction left unmatched. CDR1 and CDR2 (germline): MDHEN, SYDVKM. As DNA, the CDR3 is TGTGCCAGCAGTTTTCTCTCTCGAGCGGGGGACACAGATACGCAGTATTTT. It codes for CASSFLSRAGDTDTQYF.

This clonotype has ten or more counts. J is TRBJ2-5 and V is TRBV5-1; 9 bases match TRBD2. From germline, CDR1 is SGHRS and CDR2 YFSETQ. The CDR3 loop spans 18 amino acids. Trimming cost V 3 bases and J 5 bases; bases outside gene matches: 17. In DNA, the CDR3 is TGCGCCAGCAGCTCCAAGCCACTAGCGGGCTCCCTGGGGGAGACCCAGTACTTC. This sequence encodes CASSSKPLAGSLGETQYF.

This clonotype is labeled medium-sized (0.01 to 0.1%). The chain couples TRBV7-8 to TRBJ2-4, with TRBD1 matching over 8 bases. CDR1 SGHVS and CDR2 FQNEAQ come from the germline V gene. The CDR3 contains 17 residues. With V trimmed by 2 bases and J by 1 base, 7 bases remained unmatched. In nucleotides, the CDR3 is TGTGCCAGCAGCTTACGGACAGGGCAAGACGCCAAAAACATTCAGTACTTC. It specifies CASSLRTGQDAKNIQYF.

Only a few counts were recorded for this clonotype. V and J are TRBV4-3 and TRBJ1-3; 8 bases match TRBD1. The CDR3 loop spans 15 amino acids. Looked up from germline, CDR1 is LGHNA and CDR2 is YSLEER. The V gene end was trimmed by 3 bases and the J gene end by 5 bases; junction bases not matched to a gene: 6. DNA of the CDR3: TGCGCCAGCAGCCAGACCGGGACAGGACGAAACACCATATATTTT. It codes for CASSQTGTGRNTIYF.